The TCR beta chain described here comes from a study of OX40 agonist ivuxolimab in advanced cancers. Overall study context: Mean age approximately 66 years, range about 23 to 80; roughly 82% male.

Study outcomes and limitations: Within 6 weeks, CD4+ and CD8+ blood T cells expanded clonally at 0.1 to 3.0 mg/kg. Expanded peripheral T cell antigen specificity was not determined.

CDR1 SGHNT and CDR2 YYREEE come from the germline V gene (reference sequence). The CDR3 contains 15 residues. V was clipped by 2 bases and J by 2 bases, with 12 bases between them. Concerning this clone: Its antigen is unknown.

This table comes from immunoSEQ multiplex PCR, and its TCRdb copy is limited to in-frame clones, with some not included. The sample has 70,000 to 80,000 clones, approximately 94% seen once; the top ten hold less than 20%. The chain combines TRBV5-4 with TRBJ2-3; perhaps TRBD2 as D (6 bases). This clonotype was obtained from an adult with an advanced solid tumor such as melanoma, head and neck, liver or kidney cancer. The specimen was CD4+ or CD8+ T cells sorted from blood, collected in a trial of the OX40 agonist ivuxolimab. CDR3 coding DNA: TGTGCCAGCAGCTTTGAGGGACTGTTCACAGATACGCAGTATTTT. It translates to CASSFEGLFTDTQYF.